The present TCR beta chain was sequenced within a study of blood T cells in healthy people across ages. As for the study in general: Template switching captured about one barcoded beta molecule per two T cells. Whole-study results and caveats: What prevented conclusive comparison of naive and antigen-experienced cells was that PBMCs were unsorted.

In regard to this clonotype: What it binds is unknown.

Sample-barcoded 5' priming and a J-beta primer mix drove a second PCR of about 7 to 11 cycles. One entry per CDR3 protein, called by TCRdb with MiXCR from the 5' RACE reads. The sample contains 1.2 million to 1.5 million distinct CDR3 sequences, 45% to 70% of which appear only once. Trimming cost V 5 bases and J 1 base, with 18 bases left between them. Per germline, CDR1 SGHTA and CDR2 FQGNSA. The CDR3 is 17 amino acids. The rearrangement uses TRBV7-2 and TRBJ1-5, with a weak D call TRBD1 (6 bases). This TCR came from a man younger than 35 in good health. The source material was blood. The CDR3 loop is CASSPRRDTISNQPQHF. The CDR3 nucleotides are TGTGCCAGCAGCCCTCGCCGGGACACCATCAGCAATCAGCCCCAGCATTTT.